Shown below are 9 T cell receptor beta chains from a single sample sequenced in a study of OX40 agonist ivuxolimab in advanced cancers. Produced via immunoSEQ multiplex PCR; TCRdb's table is partial and in-frame only. The repertoire includes about 32,000 clones, just under 90% of them detected once, and approximately 33% sits in the top ten. Sequencing used CD4+ or CD8+ T cells sorted from blood, obtained in a trial of the OX40 agonist ivuxolimab. The receptors here all came from an adult with an advanced solid tumor such as melanoma, head and neck, liver or kidney cancer.

This clone was observed once. The gene calls are TRBV10-2 and TRBJ1-1; D is undetermined. The CDR3 has 14 amino acids. Trimming left V 0 bases short and J 3 bases short, with 8 bases between. Germline lookup yields CDR1 WSHSY and CDR2 SAAADI. In nucleotides, the CDR3 is TGCGCCAGCAGTGAGTCGCGGGGAGACACTGAAGCTTTCTTT. Protein product: CASSESRGDTEAFF.

This chain joins TRBV30 and TRBJ1-2; D possibly corresponds to TRBD1 (6 bases). The CDR3 extends over 11 amino acids. CDR1 is GTSNPN, CDR2 SVGIG, per germline (reference sequence). The V and J ends lost 5 bases and 7 bases respectively, with 11 bases between them. CDR3 DNA: TGTGCCTGGGCCACAGGGATTGGCTACACCTTC. Residues: CAWATGIGYTF.

By share, this clone ranks as medium-sized (0.01 to 0.1%). The chain is built from TRBV9 and TRBJ1-1; a weak D match, TRBD1 (6 bases). This CDR3 has 13 amino acids. The ends were cut back, 3 bases at V and 7 bases at J, with 13 bases in the middle. From germline, CDR1 is SGDLS and CDR2 YYNGEE. In DNA, the CDR3 is TGTGCCAGCAGCGCCGGGACATGGGATGAAGCTTTCTTT. Translated, it gives CASSAGTWDEAFF.

The chain combines TRBV5-8 with TRBJ1-1, with TRBD1 identical over 7 bases. The CDR3 covers 17 residues. V dropped 0 bases and J dropped 5; count of bases not matched to a gene: 13. Germline loops: CDR1 SGHTS, CDR2 YDEGEE. The CDR3: CASSLAPHRQGWTEAFF. The CDR3 DNA reads as TGTGCCAGCAGCTTGGCGCCCCACCGACAGGGTTGGACTGAAGCTTTCTTT.

The genes are TRBV19 and TRBJ2-7; a weak D match, TRBD1 (5 bases). V gave up 5 bases and J gave up 2 bases, with 16 bases separating them. This CDR3 comprises 15 residues. The germline CDR1 and CDR2 sequences are LNHDA and SQIVND (reference sequence). The CDR3 loop is CASSLSLDITYEQYF. The CDR3 DNA is TGTGCCAGTAGTCTAAGTTTGGACATAACCTACGAGCAGTACTTC.

About this clone itself: One end of the junction varies from germline; a read error may be responsible. This chain connects TRBV5-3 to TRBJ1-3; no firm D call. TRBV5-3 is marked as an open reading frame, function uncertain. CDR3 length: 14 amino acids. Here the CDR3 DNA reads TGTGCCAGCAGCTCCCGCCTCTCAGGAAACACCATATATTTT. Its translation is CASSSRLSGNTIYF.

The V and J genes are TRBV7-2 and TRBJ2-5; D is ambiguous. Germline loops: CDR1 SGHTA, CDR2 FQGNSA. The V end lost 0 bases, the J end lost 0 bases, and 11 bases lay between the germline ends. The CDR3 length is 16 residues. In DNA, the CDR3 is TGTGCCAGCAGCTTAGCGAGCCACGCGTACCAAGAGACCCAGTACTTC. Residues: CASSLASHAYQETQYF. Combining the CDR3 with reference TRBV7-2 and TRBJ2-5 gives the whole variable domain GAGVSQSPSNKVTEKGKDVELRCDPISGHTALYWYRQSLGQGLEFLIYFQGNSAPDKSGLPSDRFSAERTGGSVSTLTIQRTQQEDSAVYLCASSLASHAYQETQYFGPGTRLLVL.

This sequence joins TRBV29-1 and TRBJ2-7, with 10 bases identical to TRBD1. There are 12 residues in the CDR3. Germline values: CDR1 SQVTM, CDR2 ANQGSEA. Trimming took 4 bases from V and 6 from J; bases not matched to a gene: 3. The CDR3 spells CSVVDRGAEQYF. DNA for the CDR3: TGCAGCGTTGTGGACAGGGGGGCCGAGCAGTACTTC.

The rearrangement links TRBV27 to TRBJ1-1, with a possible D match to TRBD1 (6 bases). Trimming removed 5 bases at V and 9 bases at J, with 22 bases between. This CDR3 contains 15 residues. Germline lookup yields CDR1 MNHEY and CDR2 SMNVEV (reference sequence). The CDR3: CASSLQTTGKGKAFF. The CDR3 coding sequence is TGTGCCAGCAGTCTCCAGACCACAGGGAAGGGTAAAGCTTTCTTT.